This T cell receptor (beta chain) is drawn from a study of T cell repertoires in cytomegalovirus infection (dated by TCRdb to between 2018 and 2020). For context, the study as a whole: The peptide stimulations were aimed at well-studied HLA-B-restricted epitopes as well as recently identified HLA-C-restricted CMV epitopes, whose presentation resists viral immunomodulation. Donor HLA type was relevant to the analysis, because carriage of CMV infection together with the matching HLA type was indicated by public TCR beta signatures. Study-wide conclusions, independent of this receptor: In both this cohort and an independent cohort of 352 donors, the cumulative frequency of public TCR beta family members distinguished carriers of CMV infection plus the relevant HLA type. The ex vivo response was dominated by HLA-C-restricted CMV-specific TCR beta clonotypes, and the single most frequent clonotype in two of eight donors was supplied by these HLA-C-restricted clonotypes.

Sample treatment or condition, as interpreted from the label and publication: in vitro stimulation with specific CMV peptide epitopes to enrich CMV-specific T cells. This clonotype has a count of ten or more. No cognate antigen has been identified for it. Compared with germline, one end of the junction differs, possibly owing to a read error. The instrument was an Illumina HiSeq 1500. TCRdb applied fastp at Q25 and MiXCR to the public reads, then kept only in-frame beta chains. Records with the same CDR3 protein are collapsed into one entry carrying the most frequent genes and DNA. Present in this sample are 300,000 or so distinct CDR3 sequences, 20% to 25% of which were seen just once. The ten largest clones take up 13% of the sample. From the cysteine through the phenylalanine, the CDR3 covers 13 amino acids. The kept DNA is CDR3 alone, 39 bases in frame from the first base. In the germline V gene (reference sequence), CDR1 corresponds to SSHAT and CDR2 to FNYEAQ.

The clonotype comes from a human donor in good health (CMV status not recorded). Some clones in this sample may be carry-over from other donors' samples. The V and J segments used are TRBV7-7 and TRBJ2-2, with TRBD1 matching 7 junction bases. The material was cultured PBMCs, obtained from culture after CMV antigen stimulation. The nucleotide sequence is TGTGCTAGCAGCTTAGGGACAGCCGGGGAGCTGTTTTTT. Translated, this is CASSLGTAGELFF.